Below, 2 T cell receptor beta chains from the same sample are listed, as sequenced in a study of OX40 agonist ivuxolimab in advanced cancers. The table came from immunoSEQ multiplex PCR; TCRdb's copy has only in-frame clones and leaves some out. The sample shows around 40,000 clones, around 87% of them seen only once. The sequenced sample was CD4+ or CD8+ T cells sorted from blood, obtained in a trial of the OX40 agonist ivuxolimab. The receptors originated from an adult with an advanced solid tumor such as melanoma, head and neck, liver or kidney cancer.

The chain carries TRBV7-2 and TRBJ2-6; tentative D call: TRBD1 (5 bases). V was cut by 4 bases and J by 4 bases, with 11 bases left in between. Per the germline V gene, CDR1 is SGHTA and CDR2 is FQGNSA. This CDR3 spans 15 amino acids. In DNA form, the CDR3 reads TGTGCCAGCAGCTACTCAGGGTCCGGGGCCAACGTCCTGACTTTC. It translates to CASSYSGSGANVLTF.

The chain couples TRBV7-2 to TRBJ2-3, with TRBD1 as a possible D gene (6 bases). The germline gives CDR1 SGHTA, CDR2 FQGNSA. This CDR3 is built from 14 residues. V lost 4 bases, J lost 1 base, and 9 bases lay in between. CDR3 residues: CASSWAGGTDTQYF. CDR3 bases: TGTGCCAGCAGCTGGGCAGGGGGCACAGATACGCAGTATTTT. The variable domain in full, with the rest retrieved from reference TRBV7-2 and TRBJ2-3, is GAGVSQSPSNKVTEKGKDVELRCDPISGHTALYWYRQSLGQGLEFLIYFQGNSAPDKSGLPSDRFSAERTGGSVSTLTIQRTQQEDSAVYLCASSWAGGTDTQYFGPGTRLTVL.